These T cell receptor beta chains were read from a single sample in a study of control samples from healthy donors and cancer patients. TCRdb's copy holds only in-frame clones and misses some; the assay was immunoSEQ multiplex PCR. The sample lists 150,000 to 200,000 clones, approximately 86% occurring once. The sample comprised blood. The receptors come from a man between 18 and 29 years old in good health. Each CDR3 is given with its conserved first and last residue. D genes are given only for firm matches. Clone size is given for some rows only: seen once, a few or many times, or a class if the clone is expanded.

v_gene	abundance	j_gene	d_gene	CDR3aa	CDR3nt
TRBV6-1	.	TRBJ1-6	.	CASSEVGGRSNSPLHF	TGTGCCAGCAGTGAAGTAGGGGGACGATCGAACTCACCCCTCCACTTT
TRBV6-5	.	TRBJ1-2	.	CASSYRGYDGYTF	TGTGCCAGCAGTTATCGGGGATACGATGGCTACACCTTC
TRBV7-2	.	TRBJ1-5	.	CASSPRGGSGNQPQHF	TGTGCCAGCAGCCCCCGAGGCGGTTCGGGCAATCAGCCCCAGCATTTT
TRBV5-1	.	TRBJ2-5	.	CASSLRGETQYF	TGCGCCAGCAGCTTGCGGGGAGAGACCCAGTACTTC
TRBV27	few	TRBJ2-1	.	CASTGSYNEQFF	TGTGCCAGCACGGGCTCCTACAATGAGCAGTTCTTC
TRBV9	.	TRBJ2-5	TRBD1	CASSVNPQGAQRETQYF	TGTGCCAGCAGCGTCAACCCCCAGGGGGCCCAGAGGGAGACCCAGTACTTC
TRBV7-9	.	TRBJ1-1	TRBD1	CASSSRGAVNTEAFF	TGTGCCAGCAGCTCCAGGGGGGCGGTGAACACTGAAGCTTTCTTT
TRBV5-4	.	TRBJ2-7	TRBD1	CASSAGQGSSYEQYF	TGTGCCAGCAGCGCGGGACAGGGAAGCTCCTACGAGCAGTACTTC
TRBV6-5	few	TRBJ1-6	.	CASSYDGVKAPLHF	TGTGCCAGCAGTTACGACGGAGTGAAAGCACCCCTCCACTTT
TRBV6-2/TRBV6-3	.	TRBJ2-7	.	CASSYSGGSSYEQYF	TGTGCCAGCAGTTACTCGGGGGGTAGCTCCTACGAGCAGTACTTC
TRBV2	many	TRBJ1-1	.	CASSRTENTEAFF	TGTGCCAGCAGTCGGACAGAGAACACTGAAGCTTTCTTT